The TCR beta chain under discussion was sequenced for a study of cytomegalovirus exposure and HLA in healthy donors. General study points: Altogether, some 170 TCR beta chains were recorded as cytomegalovirus-associated. Later analysis placed DRB1 highest and HLA-C lowest in TCR association rates, which differed by HLA locus.

Use of 60 Vbeta and 13 Jbeta primers characterized the PCR. Measured with immunoSEQ multiplex PCR; TCRdb has only the in-frame clones, and not every one. The data hold around 120,000 clones, with 70% to 80% observed a single time. Of note for this clone: What it binds is not known.

CDR3 length equals 17 residues. Trimming took 0 bases from V and 6 from J; bases not matched to a gene: 10. Germline assignment: CDR1 LNHNV and CDR2 YYDKDF (reference sequence). What was sequenced was PBMCs. The clonotype comes from a man aged 18 to 30 in good health and CMV-seronegative. The V gene is TRBV15, the J gene TRBJ2-1; TRBD1 agrees at 8 bases. CDR3 bases: TGTGCCACCAGCAGAGATTCCTCGACTACAGGGGGCAATGAGCAGTTCTTC. Its protein product is CATSRDSSTTGGNEQFF.